This TCR beta chain was profiled in a study of cytomegalovirus exposure and HLA in healthy donors. General study points: There were 150 to 200 TCR beta chains listed as cytomegalovirus-associated. TRBV6-2, TRBV6-3 and other indistinguishable V segments were excluded.

This CDR3 spans 14 amino acids. The germline V gene encodes CDR1 GTSNPN and CDR2 SVGIG (reference sequence). V lost 5 bases, J lost 6 bases, and 19 bases lay in between. Comment on this clone: Its antigen is not identified.

Both 60 Vbeta primers and 13 Jbeta primers went into the PCR. TCRdb's copy holds only in-frame clones and misses some; the assay was immunoSEQ multiplex PCR. The sample holds approximately 170,000 clones, 73% seen once. The TCR comes from a woman younger than 35 in good health and CMV-seropositive. The V call is TRBV30, the J call TRBJ1-1; maybe TRBD1 (5 bases). Sequencing was performed on PBMCs. Here the CDR3 reads CAWQTEGVAPEAFF. Written as DNA, the CDR3 is TGTGCCTGGCAAACAGAAGGGGTGGCTCCTGAAGCTTTCTTT.